One sample yielded the 6 T cell receptor beta chains listed below, sequenced in a study of T cells in Graves' hyperthyroidism and ophthalmopathy. TCR beta CDR3 regions were amplified from RNA. The TCR CDR3 first-round RT-PCR relied on the HTBI primer set. TCRdb re-called the multiplex PCR reads with MiXCR, one entry per CDR3 protein. The sample includes under 750,000 distinct CDR3 sequences, over 15% of them seen just once. Sequencing input: blood. These receptors all stem from a woman aged 50 to 60 with Graves' hyperthyroidism that later progressed to Graves' ophthalmopathy.

This clonotype has a count of ten or more. The chain employs TRBV7-9 and TRBJ2-2; D is perhaps TRBD1 (7 bases). V was shortened by 5 bases and J by 1 base, with 26 bases between the two germline ends. The length of the CDR3 is 20 residues. CDR1 is SEHNR and CDR2 is FQNEAQ in the germline V gene (reference sequence). CDR3 amino acids: CASSGPRFRRDRLNTGELFF. CDR3 sequence (DNA): TGTGCCAGCAGCGGTCCGAGATTTCGGCGGGACAGACTGAACACCGGGGAGCTGTTTTTT.

This clonotype came up many times. The chain is built from TRBV18 and TRBJ2-1; possible D gene TRBD2, 6 bases. The CDR3 spans 18 residues. Germline loops: CDR1 KGHSH, CDR2 LQKENI. V was shortened by 0 bases and J by 4 bases, with 19 bases between the two germline ends. CDR3 region: CASSPPLATVSPYNEQFF. The CDR3 bases are TGTGCCAGCTCACCACCCCTAGCGACAGTGTCCCCGTACAATGAGCAGTTCTTC.

The chain uses TRBV5-1 and TRBJ1-3, with TRBD1 matching over 8 bases. This CDR3 has 15 amino acids. The germline V gene encodes CDR1 SGHRS and CDR2 YFSETQ. Unmatched junction bases numbered 3, after V lost 4 bases and J lost 0 bases. The CDR3: CASSNRGSSGNTIYF. The CDR3 DNA sequence: TGCGCCAGCAGCAACAGGGGGAGCTCTGGAAACACCATATATTTT.

This clonotype was recorded at least ten times. This sequence joins TRBV18 and TRBJ2-2; D uncertain. The CDR3 is made up of 15 amino acids. Trimming took off 5 bases at V and 0 bases at J, with 10 bases between the two ends. Germline CDR1 reads KGHSH; CDR2 reads LQKENI. CDR3 residues: CASSERQPNTGELFF. The DNA for the CDR3 is TGTGCCAGCTCAGAACGGCAGCCGAACACCGGGGAGCTGTTTTTT.

This clonotype came up a few times. The CDR3 bases are TGTGCCAGCACCTTGGCCGGGTGGCAGTTCTTC. This encodes CASTLAGWQFF. V gene TRBV12-3 or TRBV12-4 combines with J gene TRBJ2-1; D is unclear. Trimming pared 7 bases from V and 12 bases from J, leaving 13 bases between. This CDR3 is built from 11 residues.

This clonotype has only a few counts. The chain uses TRBV5-1 and TRBJ2-5, with D possibly matching TRBD2 (5 bases). This CDR3 is built from 13 residues. Deletions cut 0 bases from V and 3 bases from J, with 6 bases between. Germline V CDR1 and CDR2: SGHRS, YFSETQ. This CDR3 is CASSLATKETQYF. The CDR3, as DNA: TGCGCCAGCAGCTTGGCGACTAAAGAGACCCAGTACTTC.